This T cell receptor beta chain derives from a study of cytomegalovirus exposure and HLA in healthy donors. As to this clone: Antigen: not known. A junction end diverges from the germline sequence, so it may reflect a read error.

The study, taken as a whole, reports: Later on, a genetic analysis was performed. It linked a missense variant in DCLRE1C with V- and J-gene trimming of TCR beta. The study reported that TCR beta sequences accurately predicted HLA-A and HLA-B alleles in most subjects. Association with HLA alleles at 0.05 false discovery rate was found for some 18,000 TCR beta sequences in a later analysis. 150 or so TCR beta chains were listed as cytomegalovirus-associated.

CDR1 and CDR2 from the germline V gene are WSHSY and SAAADI. The CDR3 is 12 amino acids. PCR amplification relied on 60 Vbeta primers (plus 13 Jbeta primers). Clones were sequenced by immunoSEQ multiplex PCR, and TCRdb holds only the in-frame ones, with some missing. Here the sample spans 150,000 to 200,000 clones, around 79% being singletons. The receptor was isolated from a woman in her thirties or forties in good health and CMV-seronegative. The sequenced material came from PBMCs. The chain carries TRBV10-2 and TRBJ2-7, with D perhaps TRBD1 (5 bases). The CDR3 is CASSGKGYEQYF. The CDR3 bases are TGTGCCAGCAGTGGGAAGGGGTACGAGCAGTACTTC.